This TCR beta chain was sequenced during a study of sequential checkpoint blockade in melanoma. TCRdb's copy holds only in-frame clones and misses some; the assay was immunoSEQ multiplex PCR. The top ten clones hold approximately 17% of a sample with approximately 11,000 clones, 74% of them seen once. Germline-derived CDR1 and CDR2 are MDHEN and SYDVKM. This CDR3 has 15 amino acids. With 5 bases removed from V and 4 bases from J, the gap between germline ends came to 18 bases. Treatment described: randomized to nivolumab then ipilimumab (arm A) or the reverse (arm B). Patients had received no earlier DNA-damaging chemotherapy. Live CD3+CD8+ CD19− CD56− cells were sorted from PBMCs.

This receptor was identified in a human donor with melanoma. This sample comprised CD8+ T cells sorted from blood (inferred from file names), obtained from a patient given nivolumab and ipilimumab in sequence. The chain has TRBV28 and TRBJ2-7; a weak D match, TRBD1 (6 bases). CDR3 nucleotide sequence: TGTGCCAGCAGTGACCGACAGGAACCTTCATACGAGCAGTACTTC. This sequence encodes CASSDRQEPSYEQYF.